This T cell receptor (beta chain) is drawn from a study of radiotherapy plus CTLA-4 blockade in lung cancer. Study information: Objective responses arose in roughly 20% of patients, and around 32% experienced disease control.

CDR1 LNHDA and CDR2 SQIVND come from the germline V gene (reference sequence). V lost 4 bases and J 7 bases, leaving 16 bases between the germline ends. The CDR3 is 14 residues long. For this clone: Its specificity is unknown.

General study points: TCR clones of tumor origin grew in blood after radiotherapy plus ipilimumab.

Sequenced by immunoSEQ multiplex PCR; TCRdb stores in-frame clones only, minus some. The top ten hold 6% to 8.5% of the sample, which has tens of thousands of clones, nearly 90% seen once. This material consisted of peripheral blood, taken from a patient treated with radiotherapy plus ipilimumab. The receptor was isolated from a human donor with non-small cell lung cancer whose response to radiotherapy plus ipilimumab could not be evaluated. The gene calls are TRBV19 and TRBJ1-2; D possibly corresponds to TRBD1 (5 bases). The CDR3 loop is CASSTPAGGGGYTF. The CDR3 DNA follows: TGTGCCAGTAGTACCCCTGCCGGGGGGGGTGGCTACACCTTC.